Listed below are T cell receptor beta chains from one sample, sequenced in a study of T cell responses to AZD1222 COVID-19 vaccine. TCRdb keeps only in-frame clones here, not all; method: immunoSEQ multiplex PCR. The sample holds about 73,000 clones; 70% to 90% are singletons and the top ten take approximately 19%. The sequenced sample was peripheral blood, obtained on day 0 of AZD1222 vaccination. These receptors were obtained from an adult in good health. Each CDR3 is given without its conserved first and last residue. A D gene is named only where the DNA matches it firmly.

cdr3_aa j_call d_call v_call
ASRSQGRESQY TRBJ2-3 - TRBV5-4
ASTTPGASSYEQY TRBJ2-7 - TRBV21-1
ASSLSGVKNIQY TRBJ2-4 - TRBV27
ASSIFVGVVNEKLF TRBJ1-4 - TRBV19
ASKDRATEAF TRBJ1-1 TRBD1 TRBV28
ASSTTGTTAYEQY TRBJ2-7 - TRBV19
ASSRTPLAGGLDTQY TRBJ2-3 TRBD2 TRBV27
ASTPGPGSNNQPQH TRBJ1-5 - TRBV5-1
ASSLLAGEGGEQY TRBJ2-7 TRBD2 TRBV11-1
ASSHRSSYGYT TRBJ1-2 - TRBV3-1/TRBV3-2
ASSLASGGSDTQY TRBJ2-3 TRBD2 TRBV7-2
ASSLAGTGVFGANVLT TRBJ2-6 TRBD1 TRBV5-1
ASSVGSHVGWGTEAF TRBJ1-1 - TRBV9
ASSSYRGMNTEAF TRBJ1-1 TRBD1 TRBV5-4
ASSLARGRGLTLQETQY TRBJ2-5 TRBD1 TRBV5-1
PPRPPRGGGDSPLH TRBJ1-6 - TRBV9
ASSSGTGGINEQY TRBJ2-7 TRBD1 TRBV27
ASSQVGGTGELF TRBJ2-2 - TRBV4-1
ASTRGGLYNSPLH TRBJ1-6 - TRBV27
PAGSAQETQY TRBJ2-5 - TRBV29-1
ASSLEGTGGQETQY TRBJ2-5 TRBD1 TRBV7-2
ATSRENWETEAF TRBJ1-1 - TRBV15
ASSYYSGTGGNEQY TRBJ2-7 TRBD1 TRBV6-2/TRBV6-3
ASSVDGDRGNTIY TRBJ1-3 TRBD1 TRBV9
ASSLDGSEAF TRBJ1-1 - TRBV7-6
ASIAGGPHNEQF TRBJ2-1 TRBD2 TRBV28
ASSMLGDGNTIY TRBJ1-3 - TRBV19
ASSYVSTDTQY TRBJ2-3 - TRBV6-2/TRBV6-3